The next 15 T cell receptor beta chains were all read from a single sample in a study of brain T cells in children with intractable seizures. Only in-frame clones appear in the TCRdb table, and some are missing; sequencing was by immunoSEQ multiplex PCR. Here the sample spans 110,000 or so clones, 90% to 95% being singletons. The sequences come from peripheral blood, collected at surgery. Source of these receptors: a boy under two years old with hemimegalencephaly and intractable seizures.

This chain joins TRBV30 and TRBJ1-5, with a possible D match to TRBD1 (6 bases). Germline V gene lookup returns CDR1 GTSNPN and CDR2 SVGIG (reference sequence). With 1 base removed from V and 3 bases from J, the gap between germline ends came to 13 bases. This CDR3 is built from 15 residues. The CDR3 reads CAWSGGGIFNQPQHF. The CDR3 DNA follows: TGTGCCTGGAGTGGAGGGGGGATTTTCAATCAGCCCCAGCATTTT.

The chain carries TRBV11-2 and TRBJ2-7; D is unresolved. This CDR3 has 11 amino acids. V was shortened by 5 bases and J by 6 bases, with 8 bases between the two germline ends. Per the germline V gene, CDR1 is SGHAT and CDR2 is FQNNGV. DNA for the CDR3: TGTGCCAGCAGCATTGGGCCCGAGCAGTACTTC. It yields the protein CASSIGPEQYF.

V usage is TRBV21-1 and J usage is TRBJ1-2; the DNA was not used to check the table's D call, TRBD1. TRBV21-1 is a documented pseudogene. CDR3 size: 15 residues. In DNA form, the CDR3 reads TGTGCCAGCAGCTTCCGGGACAGGGTTAACTATGGCTACACCTTC. This translates into CASSFRDRVNYGYTF.

The J gene is TRBJ2-5, the V gene TRBV5-1; tentative D call: TRBD2 (6 bases). The CDR3 spans 15 residues. Germline CDR1 SGHRS, CDR2 YFSETQ. V was pared by 3 bases and J by 1 base, with 13 bases between. CDR3 coding DNA: TGCGCCAGCAGCTGGGGGATGGGGGGCCAAGAGACCCAGTACTTC. It specifies CASSWGMGGQETQYF.

This chain joins TRBV19 and TRBJ2-3; 9 bases align to TRBD1. V shed 6 bases and J 1 base; nucleotides not matched to a gene: 2. CDR1 and CDR2 from the germline V gene are LNHDA and SQIVND (reference sequence). The CDR3 runs 14 residues. The CDR3 is CASRTGGGTDTQYF. The CDR3 DNA follows: TGTGCCAGTAGAACAGGGGGCGGCACAGATACGCAGTATTTT.

The rearrangement uses TRBV19 and TRBJ2-7; 9 nucleotides match TRBD2. This CDR3 contains 18 residues. J lost 0 bases, V lost 4 bases, and 13 bases had no gene match. Germline CDR1 is LNHDA and CDR2 is SQIVND (reference sequence). CDR3 bases: TGTGCCAGTAGTAAGGCTTTGGCACTAGCGGGTATCTCCTACGAGCAGTACTTC. Its protein product is CASSKALALAGISYEQYF.

The CDR3 nucleotides are TGTGCCACCAGTGATATATACAGGGGGCAAGAGACCCAGTACTTC. It specifies CATSDIYRGQETQYF. The V call is TRBV24-1, the J call TRBJ2-5; 8 bases agree with TRBD1. CDR3 length equals 15 residues. Germline CDR1 reads KGHDR; CDR2 reads SFDVKD. V lost 3 bases to trimming and J lost 2 bases; unmatched junction nucleotides: 4.

The chain recombines TRBV7-3 with TRBJ2-3; 9 bases are shared with TRBD1. The J segment lost 4 bases and the V segment lost 4 bases, leaving 9 bases of the junction unmatched. The length of the CDR3 is 16 residues. Germline V gene sequence: CDR1 SGHTA, CDR2 FQGTGA. This CDR3 reads CASSSGTGSFADTQYF. CDR3 nucleotide sequence: TGTGCCAGCAGCTCAGGGACAGGGAGTTTTGCAGATACGCAGTATTTT.

The chain has TRBV6-5 and TRBJ2-1; 12 nucleotides agree with TRBD1. In germline, CDR1 is MNHEY, CDR2 SVGAGI. After removal of 0 bases from V and 7 bases from J, the junction contained 4 bases not matched to a gene. The CDR3 loop spans 16 amino acids. The CDR3 DNA reads as TGTGCCAGCAGTTACTCCGGGACAGGGGGCAAGAATGAGCAGTTCTTC. Translating it yields CASSYSGTGGKNEQFF.

The V and J genes are TRBV6-2 or TRBV6-3 and TRBJ1-4; possibly TRBD1 for D (6 bases). Trimming shortened V by 5 bases and J by 10 bases, and 8 bases separated the two germline ends. Germline V lookup: CDR1 MNHEY, CDR2 SVGEGT. The CDR3 sequence is 11 residues long. CDR3 residues: CASSQGGKLFF. CDR3 bases: TGTGCCAGCAGTCAAGGGGGAAAACTGTTTTTT.

The rearrangement joins TRBV19 to TRBJ1-1; D ambiguous. Germline CDR1 and CDR2: LNHDA and SQIVND (reference sequence). The CDR3 length is 14 residues. V lost 0 bases and J 4 bases, leaving 9 bases between the germline ends. The CDR3 DNA reads as TGTGCCAGTAGTATAGAGATGGTAAGCACTGAAGCTTTCTTT. As protein: CASSIEMVSTEAFF.

The chain employs TRBV15 and TRBJ1-4; D is undetermined. Germline CDR1 is LNHNV and CDR2 is YYDKDF (reference sequence). The CDR3 sequence is 13 residues long. V lost 5 bases and J lost 14, with 18 bases in between. This chain's CDR3 is CATSYSRTRGLFF. The CDR3 DNA reads as TGTGCCACCAGCTACTCTAGAACCCGAGGGCTGTTTTTT.

The chain carries TRBV29-1 and TRBJ2-4, with 9 bases lining up with TRBD2. CDR3 size: 17 residues. Trimming cost V 8 bases and J 0 bases; bases outside gene matches: 14. The V gene's germline CDR1 is SQVTM and CDR2 ANQGSEA. The CDR3 sequence: CSRSGSKERLAKNIQYF. DNA of the CDR3: TGCAGCCGTAGCGGGAGTAAGGAACGGCTAGCCAAAAACATTCAGTACTTC.

The chain couples TRBV5-6 to TRBJ2-7, with TRBD2 matching over 11 bases. The germline V gene encodes CDR1 SGHDT and CDR2 YYEEEE. V dropped 4 bases and J dropped 4; count of bases not matched to a gene: 4. The CDR3 has 14 amino acids. CDR3 region: CASSGTSGRYEQYF. In DNA, the CDR3 is TGTGCCAGCAGCGGGACTAGCGGACGATACGAGCAGTACTTC.

V is TRBV5-1 and J is TRBJ2-7; 7 bases are shared with TRBD1. CDR3 length equals 14 residues. The germline V gene encodes CDR1 SGHRS and CDR2 YFSETQ. J was trimmed by 2 bases and V by 4 bases; bases with no gene match: 6. CDR3 sequence (DNA): TGCGCCAGCAGCAGTGGGCAGGGGGCCTACGAGCAGTACTTC. This gives the protein CASSSGQGAYEQYF.